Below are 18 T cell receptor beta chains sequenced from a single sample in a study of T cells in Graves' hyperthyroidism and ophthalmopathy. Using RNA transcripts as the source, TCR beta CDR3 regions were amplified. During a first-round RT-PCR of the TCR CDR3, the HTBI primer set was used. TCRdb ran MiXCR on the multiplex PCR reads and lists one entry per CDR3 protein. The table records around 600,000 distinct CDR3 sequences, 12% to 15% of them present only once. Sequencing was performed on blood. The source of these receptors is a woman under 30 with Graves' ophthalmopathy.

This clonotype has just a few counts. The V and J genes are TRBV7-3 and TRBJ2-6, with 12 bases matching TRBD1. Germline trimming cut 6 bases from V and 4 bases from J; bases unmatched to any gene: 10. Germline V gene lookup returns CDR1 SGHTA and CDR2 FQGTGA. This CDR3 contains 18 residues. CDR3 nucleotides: TGTGCCAGCAGTTTAGCGGGACAGGGGGCGCCCGGGGCCAACGTCCTGACTTTC. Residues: CASSLAGQGAPGANVLTF.

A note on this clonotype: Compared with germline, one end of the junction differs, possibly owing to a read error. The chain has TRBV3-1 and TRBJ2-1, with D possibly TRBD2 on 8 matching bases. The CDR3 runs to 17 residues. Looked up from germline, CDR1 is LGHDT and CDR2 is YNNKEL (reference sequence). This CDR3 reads CASGQDLSGTAYNEQFF. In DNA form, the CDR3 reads TGTGCCAGCGGCCAAGACCTTAGCGGGACAGCCTACAATGAGCAGTTCTTC.

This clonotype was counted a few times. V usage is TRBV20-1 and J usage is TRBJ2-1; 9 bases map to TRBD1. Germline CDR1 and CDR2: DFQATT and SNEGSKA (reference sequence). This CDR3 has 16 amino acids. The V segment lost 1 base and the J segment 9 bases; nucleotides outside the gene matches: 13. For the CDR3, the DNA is TGCAGTGCTAGAGGATTTTCGGGACAGGGTTTCTCTGAGCAGTTCTTC. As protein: CSARGFSGQGFSEQFF.

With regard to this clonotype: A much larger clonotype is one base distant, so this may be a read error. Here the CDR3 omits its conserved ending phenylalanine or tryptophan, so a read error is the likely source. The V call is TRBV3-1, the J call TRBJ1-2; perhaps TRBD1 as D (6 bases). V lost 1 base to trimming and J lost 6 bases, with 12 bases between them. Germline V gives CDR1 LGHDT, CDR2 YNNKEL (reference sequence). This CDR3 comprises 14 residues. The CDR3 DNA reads TGTGCCAGCAGCCAAGCCAGGGGACCCCATGGCTACACCTTA. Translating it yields CASSQARGPHGYTL.

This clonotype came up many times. The CDR3: CASSLQGQGERTQYF. The CDR3 nucleotides are TGCGCCAGCAGCTTGCAGGGCCAGGGAGAACGGACGCAGTATTTT. The rearrangement joins TRBV5-1 to TRBJ2-3; the D gene could be TRBD1 or TRBD2 (5 bases each). The CDR3 is made up of 15 amino acids. V gave up 1 base and J gave up 9 bases, with 18 bases separating them. Germline V CDR1 and CDR2: SGHRS, YFSETQ.

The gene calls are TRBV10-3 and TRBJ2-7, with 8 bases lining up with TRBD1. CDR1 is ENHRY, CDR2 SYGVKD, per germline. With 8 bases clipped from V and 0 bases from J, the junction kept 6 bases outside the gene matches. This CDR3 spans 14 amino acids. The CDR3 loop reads CAIQGQGGSYEQYF. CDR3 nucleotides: TGTGCCATCCAAGGACAGGGCGGCTCCTACGAGCAGTACTTC.

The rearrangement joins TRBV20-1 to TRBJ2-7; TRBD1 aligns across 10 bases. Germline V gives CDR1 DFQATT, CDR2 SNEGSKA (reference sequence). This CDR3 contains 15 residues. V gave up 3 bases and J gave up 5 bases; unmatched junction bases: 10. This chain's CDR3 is CSARPTGGARNEQYF. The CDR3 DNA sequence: TGCAGTGCTAGGCCGACAGGGGGCGCTAGGAACGAGCAGTACTTC.

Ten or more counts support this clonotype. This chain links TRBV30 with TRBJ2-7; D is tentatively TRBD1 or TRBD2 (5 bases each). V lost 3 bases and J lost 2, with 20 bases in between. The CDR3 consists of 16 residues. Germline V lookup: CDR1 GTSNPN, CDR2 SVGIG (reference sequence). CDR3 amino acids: CAWRALRGPLAYEQYF. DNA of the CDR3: TGTGCCTGGAGGGCTCTAAGGGGACCGCTGGCCTACGAGCAGTACTTC.

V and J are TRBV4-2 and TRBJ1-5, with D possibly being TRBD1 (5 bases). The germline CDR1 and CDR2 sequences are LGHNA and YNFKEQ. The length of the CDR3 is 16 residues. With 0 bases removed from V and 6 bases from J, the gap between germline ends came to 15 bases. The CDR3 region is CASSQESREVGQPQHF. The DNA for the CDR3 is TGTGCCAGCAGCCAAGAAAGCAGGGAGGTCGGTCAGCCCCAGCATTTT.

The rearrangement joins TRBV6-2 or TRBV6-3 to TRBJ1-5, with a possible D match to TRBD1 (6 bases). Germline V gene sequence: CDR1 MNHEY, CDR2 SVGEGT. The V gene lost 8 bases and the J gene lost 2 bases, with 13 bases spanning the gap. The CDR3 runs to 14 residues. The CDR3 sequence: CASGQRGGNQPQHF. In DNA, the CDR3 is TGTGCCAGCGGACAGAGGGGCGGCAATCAGCCCCAGCATTTT.

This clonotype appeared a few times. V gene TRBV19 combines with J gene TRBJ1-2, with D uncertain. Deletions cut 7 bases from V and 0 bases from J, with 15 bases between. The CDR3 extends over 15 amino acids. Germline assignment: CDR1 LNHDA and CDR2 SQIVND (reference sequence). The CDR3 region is CASTAGFRANYGYTF. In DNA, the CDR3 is TGTGCCAGTACAGCAGGATTTCGGGCTAACTATGGCTACACCTTC. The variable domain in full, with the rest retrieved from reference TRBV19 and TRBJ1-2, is DGGITQSPKYLFRKEGQNVTLSCEQNLNHDAMYWYRQDPGQGLRLIYYSQIVNDFQKGDIAEGYSVSREKKESFPLTVTSAQKNPTAFYLCASTAGFRANYGYTFGSGTRLTVV.

CDR3 sequence (DNA): TGTGCCAGCAGCCTGTGGTCCGGGCCCTTATCCTACGAGCAGTACTTC. Protein product: CASSLWSGPLSYEQYF. J is TRBJ2-7 and V is TRBV13; no definite D call. The ends were cut back, 5 bases at V and 1 base at J, with 18 bases in the middle. CDR3 length equals 16 residues. Germline lookup yields CDR1 PRHDT and CDR2 FYEKMQ (reference sequence). Based on the CDR3 plus reference TRBV13 and TRBJ2-7, the full variable domain is AAGVIQSPRHLIKEKRETATLKCYPIPRHDTVYWYQQGPGQDPQFLISFYEKMQSDKGSIPDRFSAQQFSDYHSELNMSSLELGDSALYFCASSLWSGPLSYEQYFGPGTRLTVT.

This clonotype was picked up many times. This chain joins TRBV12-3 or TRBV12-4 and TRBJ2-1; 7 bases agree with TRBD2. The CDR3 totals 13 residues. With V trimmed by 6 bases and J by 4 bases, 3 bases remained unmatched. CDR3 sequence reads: CASSREAYNEQFF. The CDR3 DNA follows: TGTGCCAGCAGCCGGGAGGCTTACAATGAGCAGTTCTTC.

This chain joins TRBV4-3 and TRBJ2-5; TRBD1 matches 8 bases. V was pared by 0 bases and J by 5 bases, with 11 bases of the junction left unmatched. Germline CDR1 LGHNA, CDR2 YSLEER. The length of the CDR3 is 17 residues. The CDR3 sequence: CASSQDRGLAETETQYF. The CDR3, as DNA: TGCGCCAGCAGCCAAGACAGGGGGCTAGCCGAAACCGAGACCCAGTACTTC.

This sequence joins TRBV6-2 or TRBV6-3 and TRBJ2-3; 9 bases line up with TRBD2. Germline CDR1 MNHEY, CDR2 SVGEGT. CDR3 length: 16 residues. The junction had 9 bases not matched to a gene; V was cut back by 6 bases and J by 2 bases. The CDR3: CASRSVRGRATDTQYF. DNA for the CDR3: TGTGCCAGCAGATCCGTCCGCGGGAGGGCCACAGATACGCAGTATTTT.

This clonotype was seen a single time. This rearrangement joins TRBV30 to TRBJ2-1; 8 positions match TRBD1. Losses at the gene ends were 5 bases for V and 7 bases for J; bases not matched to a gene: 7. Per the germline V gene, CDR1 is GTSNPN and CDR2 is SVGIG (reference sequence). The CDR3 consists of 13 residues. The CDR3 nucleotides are TGTGCCTGGGACCCTGGGACAGGTAATGAGCAGTTCTTC. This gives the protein CAWDPGTGNEQFF.

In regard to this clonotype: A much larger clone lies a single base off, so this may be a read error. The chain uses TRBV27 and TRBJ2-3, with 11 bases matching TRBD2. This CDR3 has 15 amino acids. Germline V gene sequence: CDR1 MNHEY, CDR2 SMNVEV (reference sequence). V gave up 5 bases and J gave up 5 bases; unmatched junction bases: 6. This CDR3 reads CASSRLAGFIDTQYF. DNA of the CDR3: TGTGCCAGCAGTCGACTAGCGGGATTCATAGATACGCAGTATTTT.

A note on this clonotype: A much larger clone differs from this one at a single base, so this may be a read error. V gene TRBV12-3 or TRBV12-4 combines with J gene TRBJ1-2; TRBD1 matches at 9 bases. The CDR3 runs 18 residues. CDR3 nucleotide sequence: TGTGCCAGCGGTTTTGGGATTACAGGGGGCGCTAAAGGCTATGGCTACACCTTC. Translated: CASGFGITGGAKGYGYTF.